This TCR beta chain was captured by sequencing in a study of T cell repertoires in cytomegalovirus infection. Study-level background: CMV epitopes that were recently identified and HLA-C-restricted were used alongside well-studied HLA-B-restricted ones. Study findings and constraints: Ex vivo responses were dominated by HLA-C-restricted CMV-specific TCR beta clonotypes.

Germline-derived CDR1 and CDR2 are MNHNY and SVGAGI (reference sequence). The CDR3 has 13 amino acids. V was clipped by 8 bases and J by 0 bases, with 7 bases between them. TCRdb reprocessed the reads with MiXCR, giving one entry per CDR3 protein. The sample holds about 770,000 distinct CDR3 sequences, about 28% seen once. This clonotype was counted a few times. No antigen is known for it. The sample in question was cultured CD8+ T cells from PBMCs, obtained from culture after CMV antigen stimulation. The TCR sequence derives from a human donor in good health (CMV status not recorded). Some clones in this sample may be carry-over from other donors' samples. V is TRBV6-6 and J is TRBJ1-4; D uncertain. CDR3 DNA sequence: TGTGCCAGCCTAGGTGCAACTAATGAAAAACTGTTTTTT. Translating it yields CASLGATNEKLFF.